This TCR beta chain was sequenced during a study of a mutant IDH1 vaccine in newly diagnosed glioma. Study as a whole: Patients received vaccination from 4-6 weeks after radiotherapy alone, or with temozolomide cycles.

Documented time point: week 11, during vaccination. Every vaccination contained 300 ug of the mutant IDH1 20-mer peptide and was paired with topical imiquimod. Some clones are missing from TCRdb's copy, which holds only in-frame ones; the method was immunoSEQ multiplex PCR. The table includes some 59,000 clones, 75% to 90% detected once. V was clipped by 6 bases and J by 3 bases, with 9 bases between them. CDR1 is LNHDA and CDR2 is SQIVND in the germline V gene (reference sequence). The CDR3 consists of 13 residues. Regarding this clone: Its antigen is not known.

The sample in question was PBMCs, obtained from a glioma patient whose treatment included an IDH1 peptide vaccine. The TCR originated in a man aged 40-49 years with glioma. The chain couples TRBV19 to TRBJ2-4, with D unresolved. The CDR3 nucleotides read TGTGCCAGTAGGCCACCGGGCAAAAACATTCAGTACTTC. Translation: CASRPPGKNIQYF.